This T cell receptor beta chain was recorded in a study of blood T cell repertoires in COVID-19. The overall study: COVID-19 samples from acute and convalescent phases originated in the United States, Italy and Spain. From T cells, B-cell-depleted T cells, or PBMCs came the material, which was cDNA or gDNA.

Study processing details: Amplification of reference gene primers was used by the study to estimate nucleated cell counts. Clones were read by immunoSEQ multiplex PCR, and TCRdb kept only the in-frame ones, dropping some. V and J calls and clone size are copied from that table; D and trimming were computed from the DNA. The sample holds some 260,000 clones, 65% to 80% seen once. With V trimmed by 5 bases and J by 7 bases, 19 bases remained unmatched. Germline assignment: CDR1 SGHTA and CDR2 FQGTGA. The CDR3 has 17 residues. This clone has just one count. The TCR was taken from a woman aged 40 to 50 with active or convalescent COVID-19. The chain combines TRBV7-3 with TRBJ1-2; 7 nucleotides line up with TRBD1. The sequencing sample was made of peripheral blood. CDR3 in amino acids: CASSLRGPGQNPRGYTF. CDR3 sequence (DNA): TGTGCCAGCAGCCTACGGGGGCCGGGACAGAATCCTCGTGGCTACACCTTC.